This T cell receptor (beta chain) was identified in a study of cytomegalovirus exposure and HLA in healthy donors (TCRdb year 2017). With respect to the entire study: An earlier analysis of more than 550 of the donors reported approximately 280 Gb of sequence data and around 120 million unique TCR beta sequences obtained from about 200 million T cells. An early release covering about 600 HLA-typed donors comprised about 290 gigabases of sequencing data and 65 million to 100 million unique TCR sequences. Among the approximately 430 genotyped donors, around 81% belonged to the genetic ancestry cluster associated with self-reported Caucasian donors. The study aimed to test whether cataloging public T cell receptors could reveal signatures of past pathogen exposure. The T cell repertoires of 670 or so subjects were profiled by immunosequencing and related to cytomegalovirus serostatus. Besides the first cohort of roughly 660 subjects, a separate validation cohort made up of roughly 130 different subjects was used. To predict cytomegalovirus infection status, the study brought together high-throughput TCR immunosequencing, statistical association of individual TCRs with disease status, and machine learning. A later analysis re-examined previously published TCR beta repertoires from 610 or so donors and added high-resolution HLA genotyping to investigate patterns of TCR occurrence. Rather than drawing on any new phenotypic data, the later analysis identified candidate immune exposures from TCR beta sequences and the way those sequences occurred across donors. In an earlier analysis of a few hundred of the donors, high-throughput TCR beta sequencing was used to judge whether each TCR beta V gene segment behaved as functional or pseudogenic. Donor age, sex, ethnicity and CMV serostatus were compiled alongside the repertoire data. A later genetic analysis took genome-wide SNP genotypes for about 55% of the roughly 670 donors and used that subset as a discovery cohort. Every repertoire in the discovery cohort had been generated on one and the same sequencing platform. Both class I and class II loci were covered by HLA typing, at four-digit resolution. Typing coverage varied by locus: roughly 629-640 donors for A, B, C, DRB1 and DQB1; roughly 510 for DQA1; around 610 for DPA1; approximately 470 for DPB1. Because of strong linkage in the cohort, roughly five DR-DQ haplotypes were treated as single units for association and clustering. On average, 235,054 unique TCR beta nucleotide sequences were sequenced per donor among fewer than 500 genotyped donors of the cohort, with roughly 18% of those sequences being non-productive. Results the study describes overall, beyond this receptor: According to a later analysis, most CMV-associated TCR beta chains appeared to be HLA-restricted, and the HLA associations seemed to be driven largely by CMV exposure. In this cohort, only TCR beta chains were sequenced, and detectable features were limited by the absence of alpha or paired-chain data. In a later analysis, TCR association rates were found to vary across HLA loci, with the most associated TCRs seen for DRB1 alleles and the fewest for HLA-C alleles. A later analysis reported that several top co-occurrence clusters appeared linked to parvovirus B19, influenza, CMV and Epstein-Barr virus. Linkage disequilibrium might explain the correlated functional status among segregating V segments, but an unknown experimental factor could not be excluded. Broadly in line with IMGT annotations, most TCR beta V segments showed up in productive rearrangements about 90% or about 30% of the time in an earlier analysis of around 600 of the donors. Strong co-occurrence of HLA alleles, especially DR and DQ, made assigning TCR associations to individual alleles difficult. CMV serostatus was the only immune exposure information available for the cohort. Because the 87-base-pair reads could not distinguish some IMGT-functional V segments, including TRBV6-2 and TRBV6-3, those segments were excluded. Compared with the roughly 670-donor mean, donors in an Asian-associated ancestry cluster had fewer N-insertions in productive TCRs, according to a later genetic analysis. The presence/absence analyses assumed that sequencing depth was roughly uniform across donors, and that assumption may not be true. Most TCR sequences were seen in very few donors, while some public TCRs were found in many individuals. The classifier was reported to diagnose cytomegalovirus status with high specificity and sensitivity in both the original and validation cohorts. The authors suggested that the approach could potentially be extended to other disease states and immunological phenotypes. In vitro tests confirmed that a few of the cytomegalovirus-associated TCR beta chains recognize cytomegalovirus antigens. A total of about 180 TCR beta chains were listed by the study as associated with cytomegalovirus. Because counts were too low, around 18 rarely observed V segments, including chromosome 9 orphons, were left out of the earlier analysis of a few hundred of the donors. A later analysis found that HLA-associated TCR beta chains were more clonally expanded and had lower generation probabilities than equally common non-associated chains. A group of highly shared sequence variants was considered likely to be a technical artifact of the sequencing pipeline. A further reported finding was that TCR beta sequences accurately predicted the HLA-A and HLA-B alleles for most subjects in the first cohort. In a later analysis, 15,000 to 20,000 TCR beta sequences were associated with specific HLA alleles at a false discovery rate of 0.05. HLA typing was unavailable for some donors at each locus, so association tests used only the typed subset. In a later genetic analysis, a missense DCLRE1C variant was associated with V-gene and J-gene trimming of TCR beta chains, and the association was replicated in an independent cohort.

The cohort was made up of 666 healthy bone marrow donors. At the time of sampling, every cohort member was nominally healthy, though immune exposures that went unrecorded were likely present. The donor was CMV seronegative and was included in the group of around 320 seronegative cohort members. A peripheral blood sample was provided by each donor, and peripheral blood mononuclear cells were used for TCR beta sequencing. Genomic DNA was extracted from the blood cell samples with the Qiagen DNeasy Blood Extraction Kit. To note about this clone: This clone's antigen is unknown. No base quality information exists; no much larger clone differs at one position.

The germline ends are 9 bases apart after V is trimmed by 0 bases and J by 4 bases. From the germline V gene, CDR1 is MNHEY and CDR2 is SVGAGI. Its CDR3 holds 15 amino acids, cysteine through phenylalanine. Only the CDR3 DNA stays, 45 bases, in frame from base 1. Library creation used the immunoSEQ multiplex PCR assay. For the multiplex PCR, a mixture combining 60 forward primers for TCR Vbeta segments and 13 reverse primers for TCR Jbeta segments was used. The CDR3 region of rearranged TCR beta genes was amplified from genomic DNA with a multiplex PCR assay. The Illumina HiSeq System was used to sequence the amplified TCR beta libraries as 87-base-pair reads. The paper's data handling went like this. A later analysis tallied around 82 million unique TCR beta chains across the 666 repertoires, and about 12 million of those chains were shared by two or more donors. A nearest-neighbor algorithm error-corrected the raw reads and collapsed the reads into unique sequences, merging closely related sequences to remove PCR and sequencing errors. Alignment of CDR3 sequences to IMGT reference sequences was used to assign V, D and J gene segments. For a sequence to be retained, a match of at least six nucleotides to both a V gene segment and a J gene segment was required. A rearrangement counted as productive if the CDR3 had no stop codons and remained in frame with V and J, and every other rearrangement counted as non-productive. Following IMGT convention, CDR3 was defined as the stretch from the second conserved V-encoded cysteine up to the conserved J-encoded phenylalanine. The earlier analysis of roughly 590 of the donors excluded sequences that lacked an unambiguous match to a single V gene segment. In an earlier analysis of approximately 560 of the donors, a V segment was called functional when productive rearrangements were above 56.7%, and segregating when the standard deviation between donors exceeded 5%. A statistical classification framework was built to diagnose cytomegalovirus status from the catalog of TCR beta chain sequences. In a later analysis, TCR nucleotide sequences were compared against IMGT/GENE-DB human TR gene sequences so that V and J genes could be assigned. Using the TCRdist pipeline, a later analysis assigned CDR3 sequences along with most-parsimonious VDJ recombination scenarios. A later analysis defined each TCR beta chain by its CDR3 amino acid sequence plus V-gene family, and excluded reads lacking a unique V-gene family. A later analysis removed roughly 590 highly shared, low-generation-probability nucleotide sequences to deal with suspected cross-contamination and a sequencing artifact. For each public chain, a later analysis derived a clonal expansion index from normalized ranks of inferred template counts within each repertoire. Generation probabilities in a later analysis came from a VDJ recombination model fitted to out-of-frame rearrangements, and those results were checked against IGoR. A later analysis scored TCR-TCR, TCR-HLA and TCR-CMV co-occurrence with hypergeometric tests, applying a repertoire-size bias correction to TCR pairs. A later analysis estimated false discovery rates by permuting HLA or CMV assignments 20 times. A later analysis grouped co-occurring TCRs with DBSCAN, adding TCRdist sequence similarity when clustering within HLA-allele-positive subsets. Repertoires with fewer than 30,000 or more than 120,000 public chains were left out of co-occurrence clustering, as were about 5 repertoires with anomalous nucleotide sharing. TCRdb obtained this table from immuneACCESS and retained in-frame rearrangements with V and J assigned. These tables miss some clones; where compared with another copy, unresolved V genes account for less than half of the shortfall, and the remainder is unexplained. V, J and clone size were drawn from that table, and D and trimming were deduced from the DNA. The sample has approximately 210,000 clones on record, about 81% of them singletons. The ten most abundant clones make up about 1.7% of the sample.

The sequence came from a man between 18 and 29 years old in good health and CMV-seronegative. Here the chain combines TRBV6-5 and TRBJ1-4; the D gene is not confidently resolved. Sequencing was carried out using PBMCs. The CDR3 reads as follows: CASSYSWRINEKLFF. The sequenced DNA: TGTGCCAGCAGTTACTCTTGGCGGATTAATGAAAAACTGTTTTTT.